This T cell receptor (beta chain) derives from a study of regulatory T cells in long-lasting Graves disease. Arm-PCR of CDR3 regions with iRepertoire HTBI primers generated TCR beta libraries. TCRdb fed the multiplex PCR reads into MiXCR, producing one record per CDR3 protein. The sample includes hundreds of thousands of distinct CDR3 sequences, around 20% of them seen just once. This clonotype was seen a few times. Its antigen is unidentified. Study results and limitations: Persistent Graves' patients showed reduced TCR diversity versus newly diagnosed patients.

This sample's time point: persistent/refractory GD, antithyroid drugs over 5 years with positive TRAb. Researchers made the TCR library from RNA that was extracted from PBMCs. EDTA tubes received about 10 milliliters of collected peripheral blood. The CDR3 has 15 amino acids. Looked up from germline, CDR1 is SQVTM and CDR2 is ANQGSEA. V lost 5 bases, J lost 12 bases, and 13 bases stayed unmatched. This specimen consisted of peripheral blood mononuclear cells (PBMCs), obtained when the disease was refractory, from a patient treated with antithyroid drugs. The chain has TRBV29-1 and TRBJ2-4, with TRBD2 matching 13 bases. The TCR was taken from a female donor with Graves disease. CDR3 protein: CSVTSGRAHRYGQYF. The DNA for the CDR3 is TGCAGCGTTACTAGCGGGAGGGCCCATAGGTACGGTCAGTACTTC.